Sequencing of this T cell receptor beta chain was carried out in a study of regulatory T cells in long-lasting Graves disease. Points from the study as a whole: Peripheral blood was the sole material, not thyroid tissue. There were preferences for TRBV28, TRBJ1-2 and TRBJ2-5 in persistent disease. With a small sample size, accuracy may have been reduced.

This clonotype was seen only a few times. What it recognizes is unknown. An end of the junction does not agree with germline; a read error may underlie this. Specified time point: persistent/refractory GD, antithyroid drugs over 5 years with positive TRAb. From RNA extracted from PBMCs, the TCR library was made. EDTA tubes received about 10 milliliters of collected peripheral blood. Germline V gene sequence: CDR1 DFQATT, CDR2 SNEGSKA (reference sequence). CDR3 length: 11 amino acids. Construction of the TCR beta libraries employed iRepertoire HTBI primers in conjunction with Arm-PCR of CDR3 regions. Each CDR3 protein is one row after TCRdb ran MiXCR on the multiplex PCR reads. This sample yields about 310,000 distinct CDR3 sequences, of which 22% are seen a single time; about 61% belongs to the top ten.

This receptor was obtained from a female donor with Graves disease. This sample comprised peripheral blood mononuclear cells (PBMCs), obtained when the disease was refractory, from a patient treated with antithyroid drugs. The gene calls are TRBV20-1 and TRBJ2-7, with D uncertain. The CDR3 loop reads CSARDGVVLHF. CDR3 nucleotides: TGCAGTGCTAGAGATGGGGTAGTTCTTCACTTC.